Listed here are 27 T cell receptor beta chains from one sample, sequenced in a study of Tregs in tolerant kidney transplant recipients. Clones were read by immunoSEQ multiplex PCR, and TCRdb kept only the in-frame ones, dropping some. The repertoire holds about 240,000 clones, with roughly 84% as singletons. What was sequenced was CD4+ T cells from blood. These receptors all come from a human donor in good health.

The chain couples TRBV6-1 to TRBJ2-1; TRBD2 matches at 8 bases. Germline V gene lookup returns CDR1 MNHNS and CDR2 SASEGT. Losses at the gene ends were 4 bases for V and 0 bases for J; bases not matched to a gene: 8. The CDR3 contains 17 residues. CDR3 sequence: CASSGNSGVSSYNEQFF. For the CDR3, the DNA is TGTGCCAGCAGTGGTAATAGCGGGGTCAGCTCCTACAATGAGCAGTTCTTC.

V gene TRBV9 combines with J gene TRBJ2-3; D remains unclear. The germline V gene has CDR1 SGDLS and CDR2 YYNGEE. The CDR3 sequence is 14 residues long. Deletions cut 2 bases from V and 0 bases from J, with 7 bases between. The CDR3 loop reads CASSVQPSTDTQYF. In nucleotides, the CDR3 is TGTGCCAGCAGCGTCCAACCTAGCACAGATACGCAGTATTTT.

The V call is TRBV7-2, the J call TRBJ1-1, with TRBD1 as a possible D gene (5 bases). The germline V gene encodes CDR1 SGHTA and CDR2 FQGNSA. The V gene lost 7 bases and the J gene lost 1 base, with 10 bases spanning the gap. The CDR3 length is 13 residues. The chain's CDR3 is CASKVDRNTEAFF. The CDR3 DNA reads as TGTGCCAGCAAGGTCGACAGGAACACTGAAGCTTTCTTT.

This chain connects TRBV27 to TRBJ2-1; no definite D call. The CDR3 is made up of 17 amino acids. The germline V and J ends were trimmed by 5 bases and 2 bases, with 19 bases remaining between them. Per the germline V gene, CDR1 is MNHEY and CDR2 is SMNVEV (reference sequence). DNA of the CDR3: TGTGCCAGCAGTCCCTATCTCTCAGAGTTTCCCTACAATGAGCAGTTCTTC. It is translated as CASSPYLSEFPYNEQFF.

The genes are TRBV7-9 and TRBJ1-5; 8 nucleotides line up with TRBD1. Trimming at V came to 1 base and at J to 6 bases, leaving 8 bases not matched to a gene. The CDR3 has 16 residues. Germline values: CDR1 SEHNR, CDR2 FQNEAQ (reference sequence). CDR3 nucleotide sequence: TGTGCCAGCAGCTTAGGGACAGGGAGAGTCAGTCAGCCCCAGCATTTT. This sequence encodes CASSLGTGRVSQPQHF.

J is TRBJ2-7 and V is TRBV9; 7 bases match TRBD1. Trimming cost V 3 bases and J 6 bases; bases outside gene matches: 6. The CDR3 contains 13 residues. In germline, CDR1 is SGDLS, CDR2 YYNGEE. In DNA form, the CDR3 reads TGTGCCAGCAGCGCGACAGGGTCCAGCGAGCAGTACTTC. Translated: CASSATGSSEQYF.

This chain connects TRBV9 to TRBJ1-3; D call uncertain. The CDR3 has 14 residues. Trimming pared 0 bases from V and 0 bases from J, leaving 4 bases between. Germline V gene data show CDR1 as SGDLS and CDR2 as YYNGEE. The DNA for the CDR3 is TGTGCCAGCAGCGTAGATTTCTCTGGAAACACCATATATTTT. Protein: CASSVDFSGNTIYF.

This sequence joins TRBV30 and TRBJ1-2; D not resolved. Per germline, CDR1 GTSNPN and CDR2 SVGIG (reference sequence). This CDR3 contains 14 residues. V was shortened by 3 bases and J by 4 bases, with 15 bases between the two germline ends. The chain's CDR3 is CAWSLGWGSYGYTF. CDR3 sequence (DNA): TGTGCCTGGAGCTTAGGGTGGGGTAGCTATGGCTACACCTTC.

V usage is TRBV5-1 and J usage is TRBJ2-2, with D unresolved. The CDR3 has 14 amino acids. Trimming left V 5 bases short and J 1 base short, with 9 bases between. Germline values: CDR1 SGHRS, CDR2 YFSETQ. This CDR3 is CASRNSLNTGELFF. In DNA, the CDR3 is TGCGCCAGCAGGAACAGCTTGAACACCGGGGAGCTGTTTTTT.

A note on this clone: One end of the junction varies from germline; a read error may be responsible. The V and J genes are TRBV5-1 and TRBJ2-7; TRBD1 or TRBD2 may be the D gene (5 bases each). CDR1 is SGHRS and CDR2 is YFSETQ in the germline V gene. This CDR3 is built from 13 residues. CDR3 bases: TGCGGCAGCAGCCCCGGGACCGGATACGAGCAGTACTTC. Amino acids: CGSSPGTGYEQYF. Drawing the rest from reference TRBV5-1 and TRBJ2-7, the complete variable domain is KAGVTQTPRYLIKTRGQQVTLSCSPISGHRSVSWYQQTPGQGLQFLFEYFSETQRNKGNFPGRFSGRQFSNSRSEMNVSTLELGDSALYLCGSSPGTGYEQYFGPGTRLTVT.

V gene TRBV5-1 combines with J gene TRBJ2-7; D possibly corresponds to TRBD1 (6 bases). The germline gives CDR1 SGHRS, CDR2 YFSETQ. This CDR3 comprises 16 residues. The V end lost 2 bases, the J end lost 2 bases, and 17 bases lay between the germline ends. CDR3 bases: TGCGCCAGCAGCTTTTCCCAGGGGCATGATCCCTACGAGCAGTACTTC. Translation gives CASSFSQGHDPYEQYF.

J is TRBJ1-5 and V is TRBV7-8; weak D call: TRBD1 (6 bases). The germline V and J ends were trimmed by 6 bases and 0 bases, with 15 bases remaining between them. Germline lookup yields CDR1 SGHVS and CDR2 FQNEAQ. The CDR3 contains 16 residues. The CDR3 region has the DNA TGTGCCAGCAGTAGACAGGCGGGGTATAGCAATCAGCCCCAGCATTTT. This sequence encodes CASSRQAGYSNQPQHF.

The chain links TRBV11-3 to TRBJ2-3; possible D gene TRBD1, 5 bases. CDR3 size: 13 residues. Trimming pared 1 base from V and 6 bases from J, leaving 8 bases between. Germline V gene sequence: CDR1 SGHNT, CDR2 YENEEA. This CDR3 is CASSLARVDTQYF. The CDR3 bases are TGTGCCAGCAGCTTAGCCAGGGTTGATACGCAGTATTTT.

The chain couples TRBV10-2 to TRBJ2-5; possibly TRBD1 for D (5 bases). V gave up 5 bases and J gave up 1 base, with 14 bases separating them. Germline loops: CDR1 WSHSY, CDR2 SAAADI. The CDR3 has 15 residues. CDR3 region: CASSSNRQTQETQYF. For the CDR3, the DNA is TGCGCCAGCAGTTCAAATAGACAGACCCAAGAGACCCAGTACTTC.

This clone was detected only once. CDR3 residues: CASSGWNEQFF. Here the CDR3 DNA reads TGTGCCAGCAGCGGCTGGAATGAGCAGTTCTTC. This rearrangement joins TRBV9 to TRBJ2-1; D gene ambiguous. The germline V gene encodes CDR1 SGDLS and CDR2 YYNGEE. This CDR3 has 11 amino acids. V lost 3 bases and J 7 bases, leaving 5 bases between the germline ends.

The chain carries TRBV18 and TRBJ2-5; D remains ambiguous. V dropped 2 bases and J dropped 4 bases, with 11 bases sitting between them. Germline values: CDR1 KGHSH, CDR2 LQKENI. The CDR3 totals 14 residues. CDR3 in amino acids: CASSPENKGETQYF. CDR3 bases: TGTGCCAGCTCACCAGAGAACAAGGGAGAGACCCAGTACTTC.

The chain carries TRBV30 and TRBJ2-4; perhaps D is TRBD1 or TRBD2 (5 bases each). CDR1 and CDR2 (germline): GTSNPN, SVGIG (reference sequence). The V end lost 2 bases, the J end lost 2 bases, and 10 bases lay between the germline ends. This CDR3 is 14 amino acids long. DNA for the CDR3: TGTGCCTGGAGTCCCCCGGGGCCCAAAAACATTCAGTACTTC. Its protein product is CAWSPPGPKNIQYF.

This chain uses TRBV7-2 with TRBJ1-5, with 9 bases identical to TRBD1. This CDR3 region has 15 residues. Germline CDR1 reads SGHTA; CDR2 reads FQGNSA. V was clipped by 5 bases and J by 5 bases; unmatched bases: 7. The DNA of the CDR3 is TGTGCCAGCAGCCTCCGACAGGGGGGCGATCAGCCCCAGCATTTT. It is translated as CASSLRQGGDQPQHF.

This chain joins TRBV7-9 and TRBJ2-3; either TRBD1 or TRBD2 may fit D (6 bases each). V was cut by 2 bases and J by 10 bases, with 16 bases left in between. Germline V gene data show CDR1 as SEHNR and CDR2 as FQNEAQ (reference sequence). The CDR3 covers 14 residues. CDR3 sequence reads: CASSLIWGAVAQYF. CDR3 nucleotides: TGTGCCAGCAGCTTAATTTGGGGGGCCGTTGCGCAGTATTTT.

In nucleotides, the CDR3 is TGTGCCAGCAGCTTGGCCGGAGGGGGGGGGAACACTGAAGCTTTCTTT. Translating it yields CASSLAGGGGNTEAFF. The rearrangement links TRBV5-4 to TRBJ1-1, with D perhaps matching TRBD1 (6 bases). Trimming took 0 bases from V and 1 from J, leaving 13 bases between them. The CDR3 length is 16 residues. Germline CDR1 reads SGHNT; CDR2 reads YYREEE (reference sequence).

The chain couples TRBV6-5 to TRBJ1-1; D remains unclear. The CDR3 length is 12 residues. Germline-derived CDR1 and CDR2 are MNHEY and SVGAGI. Between the trimmed V and J ends, which lost 6 bases and 3 bases, there was a span of 8 bases. CDR3 residues: CASSPTYTEAFF. The CDR3 nucleotides read TGTGCCAGCAGCCCAACCTACACTGAAGCTTTCTTT.

The chain employs TRBV29-1 and TRBJ2-7; no clear D gene. The germline V and J ends were trimmed by 4 bases and 2 bases, with 12 bases remaining between them. This CDR3 spans 13 amino acids. Germline CDR1 SQVTM, CDR2 ANQGSEA. The CDR3 DNA is TGCAGCGTTGGTGTAGGATTTCCCTACGAGCAGTACTTC. Residues: CSVGVGFPYEQYF.

This clone has a handful of counts. This rearrangement joins TRBV6-5 to TRBJ2-7, with D perhaps matching TRBD1 (6 bases). V was pared by 6 bases and J by 3 bases, with 12 bases between. The CDR3 has 13 amino acids. Germline assignment: CDR1 MNHEY and CDR2 SVGAGI. The CDR3 region is CASRRGQLYEQYF. The CDR3, as DNA: TGTGCCAGCAGACGCGGACAGCTCTACGAGCAGTACTTC.

With respect to this clone: The junction differs from germline at one of its ends, possibly a read error. The gene calls are TRBV6-6 and TRBJ1-5; D ambiguous. The CDR3 spans 13 residues. Germline-derived CDR1 and CDR2 are MNHNY and SVGAGI (reference sequence). The CDR3 is CASSYRGYQPQHF. The CDR3 region has the DNA TGTGCCAGCAGTTACCGGGGATATCAACCCCAGCATTTT.

V usage is TRBV19 and J usage is TRBJ1-2; D is unresolved. Trimming pared 5 bases from V and 0 bases from J, leaving 7 bases between. CDR1 is LNHDA and CDR2 is SQIVND in the germline V gene (reference sequence). The CDR3 spans 13 residues. The CDR3 region has the DNA TGTGCCAGTAGTCCTGTATCTAACTATGGCTACACCTTC. Protein product: CASSPVSNYGYTF. The variable domain in full, completed from reference TRBV19 and TRBJ1-2, reads DGGITQSPKYLFRKEGQNVTLSCEQNLNHDAMYWYRQDPGQGLRLIYYSQIVNDFQKGDIAEGYSVSREKKESFPLTVTSAQKNPTAFYLCASSPVSNYGYTFGSGTRLTVV.

The chain recombines TRBV29-1 with TRBJ1-3; TRBD1 is a possible D gene (6 bases). V gave up 4 bases and J gave up 4 bases, with 20 bases separating them. In germline, CDR1 is SQVTM, CDR2 ANQGSEA. This CDR3 contains 16 residues. The DNA for the CDR3 is TGCAGCGTTGCCCTGACAGGTCTCGGGCTCGGAAACACCATATATTTT. Residues: CSVALTGLGLGNTIYF.

The chain joins TRBV6-5 to TRBJ1-1, with D maybe TRBD1 (5 bases). The CDR3 length is 15 residues. Between the trimmed V and J ends, which lost 0 bases and 3 bases, there was a span of 11 bases. Germline V gene data show CDR1 as MNHEY and CDR2 as SVGAGI. The CDR3 loop is CASSYSIVGDTEAFF. Written as DNA, the CDR3 is TGTGCCAGCAGTTACTCGATAGTAGGGGACACTGAAGCTTTCTTT.